This T cell receptor beta chain emerged from a study of CD8 T cells in Susac syndrome. Reverse transcription of roughly 0.45 to 1 ug RNA used random hexamers. With immunoSEQ multiplex PCR, TCR beta CDR3 was amplified across 54 Vbeta and 13 Jbeta. Each CDR3 protein is one row after TCRdb ran MiXCR on the immunoSEQ multiplex PCR reads. This table holds 150,000 to 200,000 distinct CDR3 sequences, over 75% found once. Germline loops: CDR1 SNHLY, CDR2 FYNNEI. V was shortened by 2 bases and J by 0 bases, with 7 bases between the two germline ends. The CDR3 has 14 residues. The receptor comes from a human donor with Susac syndrome. The chain links TRBV2 to TRBJ1-1; D gene uncertain. Sequenced material: CD4+ T cells from PBMCs. CDR3 sequence (DNA): TGTGCCAGCAGTGAACGCAGGCTGAACACTGAAGCTTTCTTT. Translation: CASSERRLNTEAFF.